The 27 T cell receptor beta chains below all came from one sample that was sequenced in a study of T-cell reconstitution after alpha-beta-depleted transplantation in children. A TCRbeta library incorporating unique molecular identifiers was prepared. TCRdb reprocessed the PCR reads with MiXCR, giving one entry per CDR3 protein. The table records some 550,000 distinct CDR3 sequences, roughly 18% of them present only once. Sequences were derived from PBMCs from the stem cell graft donor, sampled from the stem cell graft. These receptors were obtained from a human donor who donated a stem cell graft to a child with acute lymphoblastic leukemia.

This clonotype was observed a handful of times. The CDR3 loop reads CASSQAGIKGFGANVLTF. The CDR3 DNA reads TGCGCCAGCAGCCAAGCCGGGATCAAGGGGTTTGGGGCCAACGTCCTGACTTTC. The rearrangement links TRBV4-1 to TRBJ2-6; D may match TRBD1 or TRBD2 (5 bases each). Germline V gene sequence: CDR1 MGHRA, CDR2 YSYEKL. The CDR3 extends over 18 amino acids. Trimming removed 1 base from V and 3 bases from J, with 16 bases in between.

This clonotype has more than one count but fewer than ten. The rearrangement links TRBV7-9 to TRBJ2-7; D uncertain. The CDR3 is made up of 14 amino acids. Germline CDR1 is SEHNR and CDR2 is FQNEAQ (reference sequence). V was trimmed by 5 bases and J by 2 bases, leaving 13 bases between them. The CDR3 loop reads CASSAGRTPYEQYF. The CDR3 region has the DNA TGTGCCAGCAGCGCTGGTCGGACCCCCTACGAGCAGTACTTC.

This clonotype has a count of ten or more. The V and J genes are TRBV7-9 and TRBJ1-5; D not certain. The CDR3 spans 17 residues. CDR1 and CDR2 (germline): SEHNR, FQNEAQ (reference sequence). Trimming shortened V by 1 base and J by 0 bases, and 13 bases separated the two germline ends. The CDR3 reads CASSLGVLGYSNQPQHF. The CDR3 nucleotides are TGTGCCAGCAGCTTAGGAGTGTTGGGGTATAGCAATCAGCCCCAGCATTTT.

Only a few counts were recorded for this clonotype. The chain couples TRBV21-1 to TRBJ2-4; the D call in the table, TRBD1, was not verified against the DNA. TRBV21-1 constitutes a pseudogene. The CDR3 is made up of 13 amino acids. DNA for the CDR3: TGTGCCAGCAGCTCGGGCCCCCTAAACATTCAGTACTTC. Translation gives CASSSGPLNIQYF.

This chain uses TRBV12-3 or TRBV12-4 with TRBJ2-5; 7 nucleotides agree with TRBD1. The ends lost 0 bases at V and 4 bases at J; junction bases unmatched: 5. The CDR3 has 15 amino acids. The CDR3: CASSLAVTGVETQYF. The DNA of the CDR3 is TGTGCCAGCAGTTTAGCGGTCACAGGGGTAGAGACCCAGTACTTC.

The rearrangement links TRBV5-1 to TRBJ2-1, with 9 bases matching TRBD1. Per the germline V gene, CDR1 is SGHRS and CDR2 is YFSETQ. The CDR3 runs to 15 residues. Trimming at V came to 4 bases and at J to 6 bases, leaving 8 bases not matched to a gene. Here the CDR3 reads CASSVGQGITNEQFF. In nucleotides, the CDR3 is TGCGCCAGCAGCGTGGGACAGGGAATTACCAATGAGCAGTTCTTC. Full variable domain (rest looked up from reference TRBV5-1 and TRBJ2-1): KAGVTQTPRYLIKTRGQQVTLSCSPISGHRSVSWYQQTPGQGLQFLFEYFSETQRNKGNFPGRFSGRQFSNSRSEMNVSTLELGDSALYLCASSVGQGITNEQFFGPGTRLTVL.

This clonotype came up a few times. V and J are TRBV28 and TRBJ2-3; D gene ambiguous. The CDR3 runs 14 residues. CDR1 and CDR2 from the germline V gene are MDHEN and SYDVKM. V gave up 6 bases and J gave up 9 bases, with 19 bases separating them. The CDR3 loop is CASSQPGGDGTQYF. DNA of the CDR3: TGTGCCAGCAGCCAACCCGGCGGCGATGGCACGCAGTATTTT.

The chain joins TRBV7-2 to TRBJ2-1; 9 bases match TRBD2. CDR1 is SGHTA, CDR2 FQGNSA, per germline. V was clipped by 2 bases and J by 4 bases; unmatched bases: 3. There are 15 residues in the CDR3. The CDR3 protein is CASSLSSGTYNEQFF. CDR3 bases: TGTGCCAGCAGCTTATCTAGCGGGACTTACAATGAGCAGTTCTTC.

The CDR3 DNA is TGTGCCAGCAGTATGGGACAGACAGATACGCAGTATTTT. As protein: CASSMGQTDTQYF. This chain uses TRBV27 with TRBJ2-3; 7 bases line up with TRBD1. The germline V gene encodes CDR1 MNHEY and CDR2 SMNVEV (reference sequence). This CDR3 is built from 13 residues. The trim removed 5 bases at V and 3 bases at J, leaving 2 bases unmatched.

About this clonotype: Its ends do not fully match the called genes, so a read error is possible. The gene calls are TRBV12-3 or TRBV12-4 and TRBJ2-3; unclear D gene. CDR3 length equals 12 residues. This chain's CDR3 is CASRALEYTHYF. CDR3 DNA sequence: TGTGCCAGCAGGGCTCTAGAGTATACGCATTATTTT.

V gene TRBV6-1 combines with J gene TRBJ2-7; 10 bases map to TRBD2. Germline V gene sequence: CDR1 MNHNS, CDR2 SASEGT. J gave up 2 bases and V 5 bases, and 9 bases lay outside the gene matches. The CDR3 sequence is 16 residues long. CDR3 amino acids: CASSPILAGVTYEQYF. In DNA, the CDR3 is TGTGCCAGCAGTCCAATTCTAGCGGGAGTGACCTACGAGCAGTACTTC.

The chain links TRBV27 to TRBJ1-2, with a possible D match to TRBD1 (5 bases). The CDR3 has 14 residues. Germline CDR1 MNHEY, CDR2 SMNVEV (reference sequence). Trimming stripped 11 bases from V and 7 bases from J, with 23 bases between. Here the CDR3 reads CAPLRSQKGPGYTF. The CDR3 DNA follows: TGTGCCCCCCTCCGGAGCCAGAAGGGGCCTGGCTACACCTTC.

The chain is built from TRBV7-9 and TRBJ1-1; D is possibly TRBD1 (5 bases). The CDR3 length is 16 residues. The germline gives CDR1 SEHNR, CDR2 FQNEAQ (reference sequence). V was trimmed by 5 bases and J by 4 bases, leaving 20 bases between them. CDR3 in DNA: TGTGCCAGCAGCCCCCGAGCGGGGGAAGGGAGCACTGAAGCTTTCTTT. It translates to CASSPRAGEGSTEAFF. The whole variable domain, filled in from reference TRBV7-9 and TRBJ1-1, reads DTGVSQNPRHKITKRGQNVTFRCDPISEHNRLYWYRQTLGQGPEFLTYFQNEAQLEKSRLLSDRFSAERPKGSFSTLEIQRTEQGDSAMYLCASSPRAGEGSTEAFFGQGTRLTVV.

This rearrangement joins TRBV24-1 to TRBJ2-3, with TRBD2 matching 12 bases. J gave up 5 bases and V 2 bases, and 7 bases lay outside the gene matches. The germline V gene encodes CDR1 KGHDR and CDR2 SFDVKD. This CDR3 is built from 17 residues. The CDR3 is CATSDSGLAGSEDTQYF. In nucleotides, the CDR3 is TGTGCCACCAGTGATTCCGGACTAGCGGGAAGTGAAGATACGCAGTATTTT.

The gene calls are TRBV29-1 and TRBJ2-2; D is unresolved. V shed 2 bases and J shed 3 bases, with 4 bases lying between them. The CDR3 runs to 12 residues. Germline loops: CDR1 SQVTM, CDR2 ANQGSEA. CDR3 sequence: CSVEQDTGELFF. The CDR3 bases are TGCAGCGTTGAACAGGACACCGGGGAGCTGTTTTTT.

This sequence joins TRBV18 and TRBJ2-2, with D perhaps TRBD1 or TRBD2 (5 bases each). The germline CDR1 and CDR2 sequences are KGHSH and LQKENI. CDR3 size: 15 residues. Trimming took 3 bases from V and 5 from J, leaving 13 bases between them. The CDR3, as DNA: TGTGCCAGCTCACCCATCGGGACCCTTACCGGGGAGCTGTTTTTT. It yields the protein CASSPIGTLTGELFF.

The CDR3 loop reads CAGERESDTQYF. CDR3 DNA sequence: TGTGCCGGGGAGCGGGAATCAGATACGCAGTATTTT. This chain links TRBV6-5 with TRBJ2-3, with TRBD2 matching 7 bases. V lost 11 bases and J lost 4; bases outside the gene matches: 6. The CDR3 has 12 residues. Germline CDR1 MNHEY, CDR2 SVGAGI.

This chain connects TRBV12-3 or TRBV12-4 to TRBJ1-1, with TRBD1 matching over 8 bases. V gave up 5 bases and J gave up 1 base; unmatched junction bases: 6. The CDR3 consists of 15 residues. The CDR3 nucleotides read TGTGCCAGCAGTCCCGGACAGGGAACGAACACTGAAGCTTTCTTT. Its protein product is CASSPGQGTNTEAFF.

The genes are TRBV18 and TRBJ2-5, with no clear D. This CDR3 region has 12 residues. In germline, CDR1 is KGHSH, CDR2 LQKENI. The V end was cut by 5 bases, the J end by 6 bases, with 10 bases between. The CDR3 sequence is CASSSSVKTQYF. The CDR3 DNA is TGTGCCAGCTCATCCTCTGTAAAGACCCAGTACTTC. The full variable domain, completed using reference TRBV18 and TRBJ2-5, is NAGVMQNPRHLVRRRGQEARLRCSPMKGHSHVYWYRQLPEEGLKFMVYLQKENIIDESGMPKERFSAEFPKEGPSILRIQQVVRGDSAAYFCASSSSVKTQYFGPGTRLLVL.

The rearrangement links TRBV7-6 to TRBJ2-5, with 9 bases that match TRBD2. Germline trimming cut 2 bases from V and 1 base from J; bases unmatched to any gene: 5. Germline V gene lookup returns CDR1 SGHVS and CDR2 FNYEAQ. This CDR3 region has 16 residues. The CDR3 reads CASSLTPLAGQETQYF. CDR3 in DNA: TGTGCCAGCAGCTTAACCCCACTAGCGGGCCAAGAGACCCAGTACTTC.

The chain links TRBV5-1 to TRBJ2-1, with D possibly matching TRBD2 (6 bases). The CDR3 runs to 15 residues. The ends were cut back, 0 bases at V and 2 bases at J, with 9 bases in the middle. The germline V gene encodes CDR1 SGHRS and CDR2 YFSETQ. The CDR3 nucleotides are TGCGCCAGCAGCTTGGGGGCGGGAACCTACAATGAGCAGTTCTTC. Its translation is CASSLGAGTYNEQFF.

The V gene is TRBV7-9, the J gene TRBJ2-7; TRBD1 aligns across 7 bases. This CDR3 is built from 14 residues. The J segment lost 3 bases and the V segment lost 6 bases, leaving 8 bases of the junction unmatched. Germline lookup yields CDR1 SEHNR and CDR2 FQNEAQ (reference sequence). The CDR3 here is CASSSQGEIYEQYF. As DNA, the CDR3 is TGTGCCAGCAGTTCCCAGGGGGAAATCTACGAGCAGTACTTC.

This clonotype was detected only a few times. The CDR3 DNA follows: TGCGCCAGCAGCCAGAGCTTCCCGGGGGATGAGCAGTTCTTC. Translated, it gives CASSQSFPGDEQFF. The V and J genes are TRBV5-1 and TRBJ2-1; D might be TRBD2 (6 bases). Trimming pared 4 bases from V and 8 bases from J, leaving 16 bases between. The CDR3 loop spans 14 amino acids. Per the germline V gene, CDR1 is SGHRS and CDR2 is YFSETQ.

This clonotype was observed a few times. The chain is built from TRBV5-1 and TRBJ2-7, with a weak D call TRBD2 (5 bases). Trimming shortened V by 4 bases and J by 2 bases, and 16 bases separated the two germline ends. The V gene's germline CDR1 is SGHRS and CDR2 YFSETQ. This CDR3 is built from 15 residues. The CDR3 here is CASSLIPGSTYEQYF. Written as DNA, the CDR3 is TGCGCCAGCAGCCTAATCCCGGGATCCACCTACGAGCAGTACTTC. The full variable domain, completed using reference TRBV5-1 and TRBJ2-7, is KAGVTQTPRYLIKTRGQQVTLSCSPISGHRSVSWYQQTPGQGLQFLFEYFSETQRNKGNFPGRFSGRQFSNSRSEMNVSTLELGDSALYLCASSLIPGSTYEQYFGPGTRLTVT.

V gene TRBV14 combines with J gene TRBJ2-2; 7 bases fit TRBD2. Germline V lookup: CDR1 SGHDN, CDR2 FVKESK. This CDR3 is 16 amino acids long. The trim removed 0 bases at V and 5 bases at J, leaving 6 bases unmatched. CDR3 coding DNA: TGTGCCAGCAGCCAAGAACTCGGGAGGTGGACCGGGGAGCTGTTTTTT. Its translation is CASSQELGRWTGELFF.

This clonotype was observed a few times. The chain links TRBV7-9 to TRBJ2-7; D unclear. The germline V gene encodes CDR1 SEHNR and CDR2 FQNEAQ (reference sequence). This CDR3 is 12 amino acids long. Trimming took off 1 base at V and 3 bases at J, with 4 bases between the two ends. The CDR3 protein is CASSLEVYEQYF. DNA of the CDR3: TGTGCCAGCAGCTTAGAGGTCTACGAGCAGTACTTC.

This clonotype has more than one count but fewer than ten. V and J are TRBV29-1 and TRBJ2-7, with TRBD1 matching over 8 bases. This CDR3 has 12 amino acids. Germline V gene sequence: CDR1 SQVTM, CDR2 ANQGSEA. Unmatched junction bases numbered 6, after V lost 7 bases and J lost 4 bases. CDR3 nucleotides: TGCAGCGCATCCGGGACAGGATACGAGCAGTACTTC. It yields the protein CSASGTGYEQYF.